This T cell receptor beta chain emerged from a study of blood T cell repertoires in COVID-19. Across the whole study: PBMCs, B-cell-depleted T cells, or T cells provided the cDNA or gDNA that made up the material.

The V end lost 4 bases, the J end lost 7 bases, and 17 bases lay between the germline ends. The CDR3 runs 15 residues. Looked up from germline, CDR1 is MNHNY and CDR2 is SVGAGI (reference sequence). This clone was counted between two and nine times. Produced via immunoSEQ multiplex PCR; TCRdb's table is partial and in-frame only. Among about 41,000 clones, roughly 85% were seen once, and the ten largest hold around 4.7%. This receptor was taken from a man between 60 and 75 years old with acute or convalescent COVID-19. The V and J genes are TRBV6-6 and TRBJ2-1; D might be TRBD2 (7 bases). Sequencing used peripheral blood. CDR3 residues: CASSSVGGPKNEQFF. The CDR3 coding sequence is TGTGCCAGCAGTTCCGTGGGGGGGCCAAAAAATGAGCAGTTCTTC.